Listed below are T cell receptor beta chains from one sample, sequenced in a study of Ad26.COV2.S vaccination and SARS-CoV-2 variants. The repertoire was sequenced with immunoSEQ multiplex PCR; TCRdb's copy has only in-frame clones and lacks some. Seen here are a few hundred thousand clones, under 90% observed once, and the top ten hold 7.4%. The specimen comprised peripheral blood, sampled in a trial of Ad26.COV2.S vaccine versus placebo. All receptors come from a person aged 18-60 years who received the Ad26.COV2.S COVID-19 vaccine or a placebo. Both conserved end residues are part of each CDR3. A D gene is named only where the DNA matches it firmly. Clone size appears in some rows only: once, few, many, or a class for an expanded clone.

CDR3 DNA: TGTGCCAGCAGCTTAGAGCTTTTTCCCCCGTATTTT
CDR3 protein: CASSLELFPPYF
V gene: TRBV7-9
clone size: -
D gene: -
J gene: TRBJ2-3

CDR3 DNA: TGTGCCAGCAGCACAGTCCAGGGGCGCGCCACTGAAGCTTTCTTT
CDR3 protein: CASSTVQGRATEAFF
V gene: TRBV7-9
clone size: -
D gene: -
J gene: TRBJ1-1

CDR3 DNA: TGTGCCAGCAGTGCCCGGGACAGGGGTAAACGGCAGTTCTTC
CDR3 protein: CASSARDRGKRQFF
V gene: TRBV7-8
clone size: -
D gene: TRBD1
J gene: TRBJ2-1

CDR3 DNA: TGTGCCACCAGCATCCGACAGGGGGCGTTTGAAAAACTGTTTTTT
CDR3 protein: CATSIRQGAFEKLFF
V gene: TRBV15
clone size: -
D gene: TRBD1
J gene: TRBJ1-4

CDR3 DNA: TGTGCCACCAGCCTCGGGACGTCGGGAGGGACCCAGTACTTC
CDR3 protein: CATSLGTSGGTQYF
V gene: TRBV24-1
clone size: -
D gene: TRBD2
J gene: TRBJ2-5

CDR3 DNA: TGTGCCAGCAGTTACTCGACAGGGGGCGAGCAGTACTTC
CDR3 protein: CASSYSTGGEQYF
V gene: TRBV6-6
clone size: -
D gene: TRBD1
J gene: TRBJ2-7

CDR3 DNA: TGCAGCGTTGGTCAGGGTGACCTGAACACTGAAGCTTTCTTT
CDR3 protein: CSVGQGDLNTEAFF
V gene: TRBV29-1
clone size: -
D gene: -
J gene: TRBJ1-1

CDR3 DNA: TGTGCCAGCAGTTCCTCACTCAATGAGCAGTTCTTC
CDR3 protein: CASSSSLNEQFF
V gene: TRBV27
clone size: -
D gene: -
J gene: TRBJ2-1

CDR3 DNA: TGTGCCAGCAGCGTAGGACAGCTCGGGACCTACGAGCAGTACTTC
CDR3 protein: CASSVGQLGTYEQYF
V gene: TRBV9
clone size: -
D gene: -
J gene: TRBJ2-7

CDR3 DNA: TGTGCCAGCAGCCGCCAGACAGGGCCTGAAGCTTTCTTT
CDR3 protein: CASSRQTGPEAFF
V gene: TRBV3-1/TRBV3-2
clone size: once
D gene: TRBD1
J gene: TRBJ1-1

CDR3 DNA: TGTGCCAGCAGCGTAGGCGGAACGGCTGAAGCTTTCTTT
CDR3 protein: CASSVGGTAEAFF
V gene: TRBV9
clone size: -
D gene: -
J gene: TRBJ1-1

CDR3 DNA: TGCGCCAGCAGCCAAGGGGGGGTAGTGGCAACTAATGAAAAACTGTTTTTT
CDR3 protein: CASSQGGVVATNEKLFF
V gene: TRBV4-3
clone size: -
D gene: -
J gene: TRBJ1-4

CDR3 DNA: TGTGCCAGCATGAGTCCAACTCCCAATGAGCAGTTCTTC
CDR3 protein: CASMSPTPNEQFF
V gene: TRBV2
clone size: -
D gene: -
J gene: TRBJ2-1

CDR3 DNA: TGTGCCACCAGCAGAGATGCTGCAACTAATGAAAAACTGTTTTTT
CDR3 protein: CATSRDAATNEKLFF
V gene: TRBV15
clone size: -
D gene: -
J gene: TRBJ1-4

CDR3 DNA: TGTGCCACGACAGGCTCACTCGGGCAATCACCCCTCCACTTT
CDR3 protein: CATTGSLGQSPLHF
V gene: TRBV6-5
clone size: few
D gene: -
J gene: TRBJ1-6

CDR3 DNA: TGTGCCAGCAGCCCCGGACAGGGACGTGAAAAACTGTTTTTT
CDR3 protein: CASSPGQGREKLFF
V gene: TRBV7-9
clone size: -
D gene: TRBD1
J gene: TRBJ1-4

CDR3 DNA: TGTGCCAGCAGCGTAGGTAGCGGGGGCGGTGGTGTGGCCCAGTACTTC
CDR3 protein: CASSVGSGGGGVAQYF
V gene: TRBV9
clone size: -
D gene: TRBD2
J gene: TRBJ2-5

CDR3 DNA: TGTGCCAGCAGCTTGGTATCGGGGCCTCGGGGCAATGAGCAGTTCTTC
CDR3 protein: CASSLVSGPRGNEQFF
V gene: TRBV5-4
clone size: -
D gene: -
J gene: TRBJ2-1

CDR3 DNA: TGTGCCAGCAGTGCGGGGCCCGGCACTGAAGCTTTCTTT
CDR3 protein: CASSAGPGTEAFF
V gene: TRBV2
clone size: few
D gene: -
J gene: TRBJ1-1

CDR3 DNA: TGTGCCAGCAGTCGGACGGGGGGCCCGACTGAAGCTTTCTTT
CDR3 protein: CASSRTGGPTEAFF
V gene: TRBV2
clone size: -
D gene: -
J gene: TRBJ1-1

CDR3 DNA: TGTGCCAGCAGCTTAAGGGCCGGGAAGTACAATGAGCAGTTCTTC
CDR3 protein: CASSLRAGKYNEQFF
V gene: TRBV7-3
clone size: -
D gene: -
J gene: TRBJ2-1

CDR3 DNA: TGTGCCAGCAGTGAAGAGATGGAGAATCAGCCCCAGCATTTT
CDR3 protein: CASSEEMENQPQHF
V gene: TRBV2
clone size: -
D gene: -
J gene: TRBJ1-5

CDR3 DNA: TGTGCCAGCAGCTTAGCAGGGGGTGTCAATCAGCCCCAGCATTTT
CDR3 protein: CASSLAGGVNQPQHF
V gene: TRBV7-6
clone size: -
D gene: -
J gene: TRBJ1-5

CDR3 DNA: TGTGCCAGCAGCCAAAGGGACAGGGAAACCGGGGAGCTGTTTTTT
CDR3 protein: CASSQRDRETGELFF
V gene: TRBV4-2
clone size: -
D gene: TRBD1
J gene: TRBJ2-2

CDR3 DNA: TGTGCCAGCAGTGAAGGGTGGGGAGGTGGTCAGCCCCAGCATTTT
CDR3 protein: CASSEGWGGGQPQHF
V gene: TRBV2
clone size: -
D gene: -
J gene: TRBJ1-5

CDR3 DNA: TGTGCCAGCAGCCCCGGTGGGGACAGAAACACCGGGGAGCTGTTTTTT
CDR3 protein: CASSPGGDRNTGELFF
V gene: TRBV11-3
clone size: -
D gene: TRBD1
J gene: TRBJ2-2

CDR3 DNA: TGCGCCAGCAGGAGCGGGGGGGTCGACGAGCAGTACTTC
CDR3 protein: CASRSGGVDEQYF
V gene: TRBV5-1
clone size: -
D gene: TRBD2
J gene: TRBJ2-7

CDR3 DNA: TGTGCCAGCATTACGGCGGGGTCACCCCTCCACTTT
CDR3 protein: CASITAGSPLHF
V gene: TRBV3-1/TRBV3-2
clone size: once
D gene: -
J gene: TRBJ1-6

CDR3 DNA: TGTGCCAGCAGCTTAGACTACCGGGACCGATATGGCTACACCTTC
CDR3 protein: CASSLDYRDRYGYTF
V gene: TRBV7-6
clone size: -
D gene: -
J gene: TRBJ1-2

CDR3 DNA: TGTGCCAGCAGCTTACCCGGGACTTCCAATGAGCAGTTCTTC
CDR3 protein: CASSLPGTSNEQFF
V gene: TRBV7-9
clone size: -
D gene: -
J gene: TRBJ2-1

CDR3 DNA: TGTGCCAGCAGCTTGGGAGGGACAGGGGGTGGTGGCTACACCTTC
CDR3 protein: CASSLGGTGGGGYTF
V gene: TRBV5-4
clone size: -
D gene: TRBD1
J gene: TRBJ1-2

CDR3 DNA: TGTGCCAGCAGCCCACCTTTGAGCTCTGGAAACACCATATATTTT
CDR3 protein: CASSPPLSSGNTIYF
V gene: TRBV28
clone size: -
D gene: -
J gene: TRBJ1-3

CDR3 DNA: TGTGCCAGCAACTTTCTACAGTCCACGAACACTGAAGCTTTCTTT
CDR3 protein: CASNFLQSTNTEAFF
V gene: TRBV5-4
clone size: -
D gene: -
J gene: TRBJ1-1

CDR3 DNA: TGTGCCAGCAGCTTAGTCCCCCTAGCGGGAGGGCGTACCGGGGAGCTGTTTTTT
CDR3 protein: CASSLVPLAGGRTGELFF
V gene: TRBV13
clone size: -
D gene: TRBD2
J gene: TRBJ2-2

CDR3 DNA: TGTGCCATCAGTAGGGGCAGCCTTAGGACAGATACGCAGTATTTT
CDR3 protein: CAISRGSLRTDTQYF
V gene: TRBV10-3
clone size: -
D gene: -
J gene: TRBJ2-3

CDR3 DNA: TGCAGCGCCGGAGCCTCGAACACTGAAGCTTTCTTT
CDR3 protein: CSAGASNTEAFF
V gene: TRBV29-1
clone size: few
D gene: -
J gene: TRBJ1-1

CDR3 DNA: TGTGCCAGTACTTGGGGGGGGGACACAGCCTACGAGCAGTACTTC
CDR3 protein: CASTWGGDTAYEQYF
V gene: TRBV19
clone size: once
D gene: -
J gene: TRBJ2-7

CDR3 DNA: TGCGCCAGCAGTTCACAAGATACGCAGTATTTT
CDR3 protein: CASSSQDTQYF
V gene: TRBV5-1
clone size: -
D gene: -
J gene: TRBJ2-3

CDR3 DNA: TGTGCCAGCAGCCCACAATCAACTAATGAAAAACTGTTTTTT
CDR3 protein: CASSPQSTNEKLFF
V gene: TRBV13
clone size: -
D gene: -
J gene: TRBJ1-4

CDR3 DNA: TGTGCCAGCAGCCAAGATTACGGGTCAGGAGGCGCCGCAGATACGCAGTATTTT
CDR3 protein: CASSQDYGSGGAADTQYF
V gene: TRBV3-1/TRBV3-2
clone size: -
D gene: -
J gene: TRBJ2-3

CDR3 DNA: TGTGCCAGCAGCTTAATCGCTGGGGTGGTTGAAGCTTTCTTT
CDR3 protein: CASSLIAGVVEAFF
V gene: TRBV7-9
clone size: once
D gene: -
J gene: TRBJ1-1

CDR3 DNA: TGTGCCAGCAGGACGGGACTACTCGAGCAGTACTTC
CDR3 protein: CASRTGLLEQYF
V gene: TRBV7-3
clone size: -
D gene: TRBD2
J gene: TRBJ2-7